This T cell receptor (beta chain) was identified in a study of blood T cell repertoires in COVID-19. Study-level background: The analysed material was cDNA or gDNA that came from T cells, B-cell-depleted T cells, or PBMCs.

V gave up 2 bases and J gave up 7 bases, with 10 bases separating them. The CDR3 contains 14 residues. In germline, CDR1 is SGHDT, CDR2 YYEEEE. Authors' methods: For nucleated cells, counts were estimated from reference gene primer amplification. Assay used: immunoSEQ multiplex PCR; TCRdb lists only in-frame clones, some missing. The DNA was the basis for D and trimming; V, J and clone size are from that table. Among 90,000 to 130,000 clones listed, 80% to 85% were seen once. This sequence was found in a woman between 70 and 85 years old with acute or convalescent COVID-19. The sample consisted of peripheral blood. V gene TRBV5-6 combines with J gene TRBJ1-6, with D tentatively TRBD1 (6 bases). As DNA, the CDR3 is TGTGCCAGCAGCTTTGCACAGGGAAATTCACCCCTCCACTTT. This gives the protein CASSFAQGNSPLHF.